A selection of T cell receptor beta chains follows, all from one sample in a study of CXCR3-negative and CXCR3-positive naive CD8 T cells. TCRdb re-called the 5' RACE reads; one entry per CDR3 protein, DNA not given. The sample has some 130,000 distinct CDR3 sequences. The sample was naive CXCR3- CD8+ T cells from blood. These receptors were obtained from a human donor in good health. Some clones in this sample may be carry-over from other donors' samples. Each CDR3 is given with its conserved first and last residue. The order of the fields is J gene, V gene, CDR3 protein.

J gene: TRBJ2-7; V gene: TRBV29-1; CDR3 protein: CSVHVGERYEQYF
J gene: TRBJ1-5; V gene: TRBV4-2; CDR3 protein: CASSQRSALEGGNQPQHF
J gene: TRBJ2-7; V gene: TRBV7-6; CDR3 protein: CASSRRSPGQGLAYEQYF
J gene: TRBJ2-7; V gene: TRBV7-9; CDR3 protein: CASSPLDPYEQYF
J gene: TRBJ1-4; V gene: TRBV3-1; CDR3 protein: CASSPHEVTTNEKLFF
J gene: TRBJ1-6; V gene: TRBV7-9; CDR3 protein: CASSLAPGLHAYNSPLHF
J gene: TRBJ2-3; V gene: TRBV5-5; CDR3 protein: CASSVDVGRGTDTQYF
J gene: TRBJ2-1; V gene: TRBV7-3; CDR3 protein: CASSSGLAGGEQFF
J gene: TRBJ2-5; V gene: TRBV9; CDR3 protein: CASSQGTEIQYF
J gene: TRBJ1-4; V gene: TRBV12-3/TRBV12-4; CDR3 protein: CASRPTGLEEKLFF
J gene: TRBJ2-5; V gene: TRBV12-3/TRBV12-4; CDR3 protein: CASSAPGGETQYF
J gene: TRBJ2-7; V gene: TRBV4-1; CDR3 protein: CASSQDPSGSSEQYF
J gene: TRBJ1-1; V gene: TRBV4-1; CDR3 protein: CASSQQENTEAFF
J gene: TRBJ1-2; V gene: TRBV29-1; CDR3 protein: CSVEDRVDYGYTF
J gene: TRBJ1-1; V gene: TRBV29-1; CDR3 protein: CSVEAPGGGTEAFF
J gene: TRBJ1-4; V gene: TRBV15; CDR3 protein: CATSRGSTDKLFF
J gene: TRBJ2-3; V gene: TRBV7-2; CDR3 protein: CASSLGSYDTQYF
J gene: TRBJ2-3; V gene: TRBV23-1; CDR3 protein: CASNSWGTDTQYF
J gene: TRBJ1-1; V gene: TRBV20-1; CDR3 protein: CSASGDRETEAFF
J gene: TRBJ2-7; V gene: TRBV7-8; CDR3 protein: CASSFSEADRGLEQYF
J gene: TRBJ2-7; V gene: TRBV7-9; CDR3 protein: CASSPGLAGLYEQYF
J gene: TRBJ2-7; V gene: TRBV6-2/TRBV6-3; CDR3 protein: CASSSGTGIGEQYF
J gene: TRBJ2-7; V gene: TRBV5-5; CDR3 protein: CASSLATLNYGTSGSFEQYF
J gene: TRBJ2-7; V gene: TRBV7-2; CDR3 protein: CASSLVEGSNSYEQYF
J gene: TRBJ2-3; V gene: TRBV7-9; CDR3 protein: CASSGVGGTRTDTQYF
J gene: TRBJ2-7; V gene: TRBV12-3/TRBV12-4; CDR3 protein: CASSLRDRGKEQYF
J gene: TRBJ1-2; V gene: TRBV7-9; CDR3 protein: CASSLGSQANYGYTF
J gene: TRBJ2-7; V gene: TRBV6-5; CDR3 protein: CASSYEVGGDEQYF
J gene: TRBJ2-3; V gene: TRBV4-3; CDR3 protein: CASSQDAGERDTQYF
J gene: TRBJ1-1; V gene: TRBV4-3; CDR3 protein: CASSRRGSSENTEAFF
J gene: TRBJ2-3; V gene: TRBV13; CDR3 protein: CASSPRGGSTDTQYF
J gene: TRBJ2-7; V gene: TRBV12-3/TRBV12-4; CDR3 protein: CASRNGDSYPGEQYF
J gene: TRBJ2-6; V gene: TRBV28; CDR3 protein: CASSPLDSGANVLTF
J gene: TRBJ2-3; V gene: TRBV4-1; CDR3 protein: CASSQDRLGVTDTQYF
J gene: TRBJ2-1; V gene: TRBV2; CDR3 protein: CASSEEGASGYNEQFF
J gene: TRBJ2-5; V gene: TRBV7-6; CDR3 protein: CASSWGQETQYF
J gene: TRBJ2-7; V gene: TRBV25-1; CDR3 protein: CASSDVAYEQYF
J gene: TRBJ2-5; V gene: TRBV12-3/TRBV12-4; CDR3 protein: CASSFAGALQETQYF
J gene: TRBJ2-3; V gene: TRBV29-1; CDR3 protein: CSTSRGLAGVPDTQYF
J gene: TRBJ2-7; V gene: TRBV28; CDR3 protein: CASSPLVSTSGRLSYEQYF
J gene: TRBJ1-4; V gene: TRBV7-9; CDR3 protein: CASSSARGLLPTTNEKLFF
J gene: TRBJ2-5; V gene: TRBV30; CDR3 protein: CAWSAGGIVEETQYF
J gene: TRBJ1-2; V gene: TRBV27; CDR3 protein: CASSLSSRAGYTF
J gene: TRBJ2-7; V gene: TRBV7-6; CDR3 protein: CASSLGLQGVNEQYF
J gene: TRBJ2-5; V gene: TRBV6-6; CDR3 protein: CASSPGTGEETQYF
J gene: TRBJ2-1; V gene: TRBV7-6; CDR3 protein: CASSPLGSYNEQFF
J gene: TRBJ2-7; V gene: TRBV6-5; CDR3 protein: CASSAGQGLEQYF
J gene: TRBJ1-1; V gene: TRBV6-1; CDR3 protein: CASIETGRYTEAFF
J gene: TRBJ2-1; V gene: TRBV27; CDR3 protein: CASSGGVSYNEQFF
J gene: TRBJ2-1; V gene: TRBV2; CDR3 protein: CASTLALHNEQFF
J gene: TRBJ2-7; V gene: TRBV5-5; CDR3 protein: CASSLALAAHYEQYF
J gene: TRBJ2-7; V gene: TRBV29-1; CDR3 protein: CSVPTVGGYEQYF
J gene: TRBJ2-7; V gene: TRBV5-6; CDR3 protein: CASSLDRGTEQYF
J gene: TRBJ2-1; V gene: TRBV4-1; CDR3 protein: CASSQVGLAGGTAYNEQFF
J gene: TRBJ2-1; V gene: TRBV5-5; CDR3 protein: CASSFTGTDRFDEQFF